The next 3 T cell receptor beta chains were all read from a single sample in a study of T cell responses to AZD1222 COVID-19 vaccine. The assay was immunoSEQ multiplex PCR, and TCRdb's table has in-frame clones only and misses some. The repertoire holds more than 95,000 clones, with around 87% as singletons. This material consisted of peripheral blood, taken on day 0 of AZD1222 vaccination. These receptors all stem from an adult in good health.

The chain couples TRBV2 to TRBJ2-5; the D is unclear. The V end was cut by 6 bases, the J end by 2 bases, with 10 bases between. The length of the CDR3 is 13 residues. CDR1 is SNHLY and CDR2 is FYNNEI in the germline V gene. Here the CDR3 DNA reads TGTGCCAGCAGCAACAGCTATCAAGAGACCCAGTACTTC. Protein product: CASSNSYQETQYF.

This rearrangement joins TRBV27 to TRBJ2-1, with D perhaps given as TRBD1 or TRBD2 (6 bases each). Germline CDR1 reads MNHEY; CDR2 reads SMNVEV (reference sequence). V was shortened by 0 bases and J by 7 bases, with 16 bases between the two germline ends. CDR3 length: 16 residues. CDR3 amino acids: CASSLSGDRRGNEQFF. The DNA for the CDR3 is TGTGCCAGCAGTTTATCCGGGGACCGGAGGGGGAATGAGCAGTTCTTC.

This clone was seen more than once but under ten times. The chain combines TRBV10-1 with TRBJ1-4, with unresolved D. Trimming pared 9 bases from V and 5 bases from J, leaving 16 bases between. The germline CDR1 and CDR2 sequences are WNHNN and SYGVQD (reference sequence). CDR3 length: 14 amino acids. This CDR3 is CASTVGVRNEKLFF. CDR3 sequence (DNA): TGCGCCAGTACTGTGGGCGTTAGGAATGAAAAACTGTTTTTT.